This T cell receptor beta chain was sequenced in a study of T-cell reconstitution after alpha-beta-depleted transplantation in children. This clonotype was seen a handful of times. The antigen remains unidentified. This CDR3 comprises 14 residues. Per the germline V gene, CDR1 is SGDLS and CDR2 is YYNGEE. Trimming cost V 0 bases and J 10 bases; bases outside gene matches: 3. Findings and caveats of the study: Expanded graft clones, several hundred of them, were reportedly the source of alpha-beta T cells about two months after transplant. Most T-cell counts and diversity one year after the transplant came from T cells that were newly produced. Recipient T cells and thymic progenitors that survived were the source of the high TCRbeta diversity seen at day 60 in some patients.

Researchers prepared the TCRbeta library using unique molecular identifiers, the study reports. TCRdb analysed the PCR reads with MiXCR anew, one entry per CDR3 protein. The sample has approximately 98,000 distinct CDR3 sequences, 5.5% to 6.5% seen once; the top ten hold about 23%. This chain links TRBV9 with TRBJ2-1, with 11 nucleotides matching TRBD1. This clonotype was obtained from a male patient between 2 and 9 years old who had a stem cell transplant for acute lymphoblastic leukemia, so the T cells may come from the graft donor. This specimen was PBMCs, mostly from graft donor cells, taken 360 days after TCRalphabeta/CD19-depleted stem cell transplant. The CDR3 spells CASSVGTGGLEQFF. The CDR3 DNA is TGTGCCAGCAGCGTAGGGACAGGGGGCCTAGAGCAGTTCTTC.